The 21 T cell receptor beta chains in this list originate from one sample, sequenced in a study of vaccination and CD4 T cells after COVID-19. Researchers used the Oncomine TCR Beta short-read assay to sequence DNA from cultured CD4+ T cells. TCRdb recomputed calls from the PCR reads with MiXCR, one row per CDR3 protein. There are around 13,000 distinct CDR3 sequences in the sample; 55% occur only once, and approximately 8.1% lies in the top ten. The antigens these receptors bind are not known. The treatment was: approximately nine-day PBMC culture with coronavirus spike peptide pools or control peptides (ViraFEST assay). The sequencing here drew on CD4+ T cells from blood, cultured in vitro, taken before SARS-CoV-2 vaccination. The receptors were sampled from a human donor who had recovered from COVID-19.

This rearrangement joins TRBV20-1 to TRBJ2-7; TRBD2 agrees at 14 bases. Germline lookup yields CDR1 DFQATT and CDR2 SNEGSKA (reference sequence). The junction had 24 bases not matched to a gene; V was cut back by 6 bases and J by 5 bases. This CDR3 spans 20 amino acids. The CDR3 DNA reads as TGCAGTGCCCGAAGGCCGCCGGGACTAGCGGGAGAAGATGGGATCCACGAGCAGTACTTC. Its translation: CSARRPPGLAGEDGIHEQYF.

This clonotype was seen only once. The chain links TRBV6-2 or TRBV6-3 to TRBJ2-1; 7 bases align to TRBD2. CDR1 MNHEY and CDR2 SVGEGT come from the germline V gene. Germline trimming cut 10 bases from V and 0 bases from J; bases unmatched to any gene: 9. This CDR3 has 15 amino acids. The CDR3 DNA follows: TGTGCCACCTCTCCTGGGGACTACTCCTACAATGAGCAGTTCTTC. Its protein product is CATSPGDYSYNEQFF.

This chain uses TRBV29-1 with TRBJ1-5; D might be TRBD1 (6 bases). The V gene lost 4 bases and the J gene lost 7 bases, with 14 bases spanning the gap. Germline-derived CDR1 and CDR2 are SQVTM and ANQGSEA. CDR3 length equals 13 residues. CDR3 sequence: CSVGRGEGQPQHF. In nucleotides, the CDR3 is TGCAGCGTTGGTAGGGGGGAAGGACAGCCCCAGCATTTT.

The chain carries TRBV7-2 and TRBJ2-7, with 7 bases identical to TRBD1. Germline V CDR1 and CDR2: SGHTA, FQGNSA. The CDR3 runs 15 residues. V lost 5 bases and J lost 0; bases outside the gene matches: 7. The CDR3 DNA is TGTGCCAGCAGCCCCCGGACAGGCGTCTCCTACGAGCAGTACTTC. This codes for CASSPRTGVSYEQYF.

CDR3 DNA sequence: TGTGCCAGCAGCCCAACCCGGGTAGGGGGCCGCTCGGGTGAAGCTTTCTTT. Translating gives CASSPTRVGGRSGEAFF. This chain connects TRBV11-3 to TRBJ1-1, with 7 bases lining up with TRBD1. Germline V lookup: CDR1 SGHNT, CDR2 YENEEA. The CDR3 sequence is 17 residues long. Trimming cost V 5 bases and J 7 bases; bases outside gene matches: 19. Full variable domain (rest looked up from reference TRBV11-3 and TRBJ1-1): EAGVVQSPRYKIIEKKQPVAFWCNPISGHNTLYWYLQNLGQGPELLIRYENEEAVDDSQLPKDRFSAERLKGVDSTLKIQPAELGDSAVYLCASSPTRVGGRSGEAFFGQGTRLTVV.

The V and J genes are TRBV4-3 and TRBJ2-7, with D perhaps matching TRBD2 (6 bases). The CDR3 contains 14 residues. V lost 0 bases and J 5 bases, leaving 11 bases between the germline ends. Germline assignment: CDR1 LGHNA and CDR2 YSLEER. The CDR3 reads CASSQERGSDEQYF. DNA for the CDR3: TGCGCCAGCAGCCAAGAGCGGGGATCCGACGAGCAGTACTTC.

V and J are TRBV20-1 and TRBJ2-7; TRBD1 agrees at 7 bases. CDR3 length: 14 residues. The V segment lost 4 bases and the J segment 2 bases; nucleotides outside the gene matches: 8. Per germline, CDR1 DFQATT and CDR2 SNEGSKA (reference sequence). In nucleotides, the CDR3 is TGCAGTGCTACCCCCGGGACAGCAACCTACGAGCAGTACTTC. This codes for CSATPGTATYEQYF.

The gene calls are TRBV2 and TRBJ2-5; unclear D gene. This CDR3 has 16 residues. Germline lookup yields CDR1 SNHLY and CDR2 FYNNEI. With 1 base removed from V and 4 bases from J, the gap between germline ends came to 16 bases. The CDR3, as DNA: TGTGCCAGCAGTGAAGGTCTACCAACCCTGGGAGAGACCCAGTACTTC. This codes for CASSEGLPTLGETQYF.

The table lists this clonotype with a few counts. The V call is TRBV28, the J call TRBJ1-2; D is possibly TRBD1 (5 bases). Trimming cost V 6 bases and J 7 bases, with 9 bases left between them. Per germline, CDR1 MDHEN and CDR2 SYDVKM. The CDR3 runs 11 residues. CDR3: CASRAGVGYTF. CDR3 bases: TGTGCCAGCAGGGCGGGGGTTGGCTACACCTTC.

The V call is TRBV5-1, the J call TRBJ2-5, with 7 bases that match TRBD1. This CDR3 has 15 amino acids. V trimming: 3 bases; J trimming: 5 bases; junction bases outside the gene matches: 10. Germline CDR1 reads SGHRS; CDR2 reads YFSETQ. CDR3 sequence reads: CASSSSGTVKETQYF. CDR3 sequence (DNA): TGCGCCAGCAGCTCCTCCGGGACAGTCAAGGAGACCCAGTACTTC. Complete variable domain (other parts from reference TRBV5-1 and TRBJ2-5): KAGVTQTPRYLIKTRGQQVTLSCSPISGHRSVSWYQQTPGQGLQFLFEYFSETQRNKGNFPGRFSGRQFSNSRSEMNVSTLELGDSALYLCASSSSGTVKETQYFGPGTRLLVL.

The chain links TRBV23-1 to TRBJ1-2; D not resolved. TRBV23-1 is annotated as an ORF whose role is uncertain. V lost 0 bases, J lost 2 bases, and 4 bases lay in between. This CDR3 has 13 residues. The DNA of the CDR3 is TGCGCCAGCAGTCAATCGGCCAACTATGGCTACACCTTC. It yields the protein CASSQSANYGYTF.

This clonotype was recorded only once. The genes are TRBV4-2 and TRBJ1-1; D ambiguous. V was trimmed by 0 bases and J by 5 bases, leaving 19 bases between them. The CDR3 length is 17 residues. CDR1 and CDR2 (germline): LGHNA, YNFKEQ. CDR3 in amino acids: CASSQDLLLGVGTEAFF. CDR3 DNA: TGTGCCAGCAGCCAAGACTTATTACTTGGGGTTGGGACTGAAGCTTTCTTT.

The chain is built from TRBV24-1 and TRBJ2-5, with TRBD1 identical over 9 bases. Unmatched junction bases numbered 7, after V lost 4 bases and J lost 5 bases. The CDR3 has 15 residues. The germline V gene has CDR1 KGHDR and CDR2 SFDVKD. CDR3 nucleotide sequence: TGTGCCACCAGTGAGTCTGGACAGGGGTGGGAGACCCAGTACTTC. Translating it yields CATSESGQGWETQYF.

The chain is built from TRBV20-1 and TRBJ1-4; D gene unclear. CDR1 is DFQATT, CDR2 SNEGSKA, per germline (reference sequence). Trimming removed 1 base from V and 8 bases from J, with 14 bases in between. The length of the CDR3 is 14 residues. DNA of the CDR3: TGCAGTGCTAGAGGAGGAACCCTGGGGGAAAAACTGTTTTTT. This sequence encodes CSARGGTLGEKLFF.

The chain combines TRBV7-9 with TRBJ2-3; 14 nucleotides agree with TRBD2. The J segment lost 5 bases and the V segment lost 5 bases, leaving 9 bases of the junction unmatched. The CDR3 covers 17 residues. The germline V gene has CDR1 SEHNR and CDR2 FQNEAQ (reference sequence). The CDR3 protein is CASSPGLAGGLVDTQYF. The CDR3, as DNA: TGTGCCAGCAGCCCCGGACTAGCGGGAGGTCTGGTAGATACGCAGTATTTT.

This clonotype was seen only a few times. V and J are TRBV20-1 and TRBJ2-3; TRBD2 matches at 8 bases. Germline V lookup: CDR1 DFQATT, CDR2 SNEGSKA (reference sequence). The CDR3 is made up of 14 amino acids. V trimming: 3 bases; J trimming: 6 bases; junction bases outside the gene matches: 8. The CDR3 sequence is CSASVGLDRDTQYF. As DNA, the CDR3 is TGCAGTGCTAGTGTGGGACTAGACCGGGATACGCAGTATTTT.

In its sample, this clonotype is medium-sized. The rearrangement uses TRBV20-1 and TRBJ2-3; D is uncertain. Germline CDR1 is DFQATT and CDR2 is SNEGSKA (reference sequence). The V end lost 2 bases, the J end lost 0 bases, and 6 bases lay between the germline ends. The CDR3 length is 13 residues. The CDR3 sequence is CSARLPSTDTQYF. CDR3 sequence (DNA): TGCAGTGCTAGACTTCCTAGCACAGATACGCAGTATTTT.

The J gene is TRBJ1-1, the V gene TRBV7-2; D remains unclear. With 4 bases removed from V and 0 bases from J, the gap between germline ends came to 3 bases. This CDR3 spans 12 amino acids. Germline loops: CDR1 SGHTA, CDR2 FQGNSA. CDR3 DNA: TGTGCCAGCAGCTATTTGAACACTGAAGCTTTCTTT. It yields the protein CASSYLNTEAFF.

This chain connects TRBV11-3 to TRBJ2-7; 11 bases are shared with TRBD1. CDR1 and CDR2 from the germline V gene are SGHNT and YENEEA. This CDR3 contains 16 residues. The V segment lost 1 base and the J segment 5 bases; nucleotides outside the gene matches: 7. The CDR3 reads CASSLGGTGGIDEQYF. DNA of the CDR3: TGTGCCAGCAGCTTAGGGGGGACAGGGGGTATCGACGAGCAGTACTTC. The variable domain in full, with the rest retrieved from reference TRBV11-3 and TRBJ2-7, is EAGVVQSPRYKIIEKKQPVAFWCNPISGHNTLYWYLQNLGQGPELLIRYENEEAVDDSQLPKDRFSAERLKGVDSTLKIQPAELGDSAVYLCASSLGGTGGIDEQYFGPGTRLTVT.

CDR3 in DNA: TGTGCCAGCAGCTTGGAAACGGGGATAATCTATGGCTACACCTTC. Its translation: CASSLETGIIYGYTF. The J gene is TRBJ1-2, the V gene TRBV7-8, with D hard to call. The V end was cut by 3 bases, the J end by 4 bases, with 15 bases between. Germline values: CDR1 SGHVS, CDR2 FQNEAQ. The CDR3 spans 15 residues.

The CDR3 loop reads CASSPPENRESYEQYF. Here the CDR3 DNA reads TGTGCCAGCAGTCCCCCCGAGAACAGGGAATCCTACGAGCAGTACTTC. V and J are TRBV6-2 or TRBV6-3 and TRBJ2-7, with a weak D call TRBD1 (6 bases). This CDR3 has 16 residues. The V gene's germline CDR1 is MNHEY and CDR2 SVGEGT. The V end lost 5 bases, the J end lost 1 base, and 18 bases lay between the germline ends.